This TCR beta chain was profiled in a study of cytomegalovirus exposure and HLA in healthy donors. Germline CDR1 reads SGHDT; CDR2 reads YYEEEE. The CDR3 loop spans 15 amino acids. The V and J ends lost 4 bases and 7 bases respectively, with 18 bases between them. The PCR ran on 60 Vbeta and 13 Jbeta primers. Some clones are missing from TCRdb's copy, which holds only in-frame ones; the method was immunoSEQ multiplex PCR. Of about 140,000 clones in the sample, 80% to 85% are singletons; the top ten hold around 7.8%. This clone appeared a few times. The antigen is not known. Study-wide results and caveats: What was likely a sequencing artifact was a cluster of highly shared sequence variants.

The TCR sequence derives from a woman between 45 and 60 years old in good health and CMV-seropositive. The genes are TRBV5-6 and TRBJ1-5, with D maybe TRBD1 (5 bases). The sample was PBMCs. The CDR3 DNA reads TGTGCCAGCAGCCCCTCCGGCAGGGCAAGGCAGCCCCAGCATTTT. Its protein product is CASSPSGRARQPQHF.